This entry is about one T cell receptor beta chain. The data are from a study of control samples from healthy donors and cancer patients. The data were produced by immunoSEQ multiplex PCR, yet TCRdb's version contains in-frame clones alone and is incomplete. The table has roughly 170,000 clones, almost 90% seen once. V lost 3 bases to trimming and J lost 6 bases, with 8 bases between them. Germline lookup yields CDR1 MNHNY and CDR2 SVGAGI (reference sequence). CDR3 length: 12 amino acids. Sequences were obtained from blood. This TCR came from a woman under 40 in good health. The chain carries TRBV6-6 and TRBJ1-1; no clear D. CDR3: CASSYPDAEAFF. DNA of the CDR3: TGTGCCAGCAGTTATCCGGACGCTGAAGCTTTCTTT.